This T cell receptor beta chain was profiled in a study of T cell repertoires in cytomegalovirus infection. Overall study: The study used recently identified HLA-C-restricted and well-studied HLA-B-restricted CMV epitopes. Matching HLA type, along with CMV infection, was indicated by public TCR beta signatures.

V was shortened by 2 bases and J by 7 bases, with 18 bases between the two germline ends. In germline, CDR1 is SGHTA, CDR2 FQGNSA. This CDR3 is 16 amino acids long. The table lists this clonotype with many counts. What it binds is not known. General study findings and limits: The ex vivo response was dominated by HLA-C-restricted CMV-specific TCR beta clonotypes. Summed frequency of shared TCR beta families picked out CMV carriers who also had the relevant HLA.

TCRdb analysed the reads with MiXCR anew, one entry per CDR3 protein. The data hold roughly 700,000 distinct CDR3 sequences, with around a third observed a single time. This TCR was recovered from a human donor in good health (CMV status not recorded). Some clones in this sample may be carry-over from other donors' samples. The V gene is TRBV7-2, the J gene TRBJ2-1; D is undetermined. Material: cultured PBMCs, obtained from culture after CMV antigen stimulation. CDR3 loop: CASSLSVSTRKNEQFF. Here the CDR3 DNA reads TGTGCCAGCAGCTTATCGGTCTCAACCAGAAAAAATGAGCAGTTCTTC.